This T cell receptor (beta chain) was recorded in a study of beta chain features in type 1 diabetes. This clone was counted between two and nine times. Its cognate antigen is unknown. Different DNA sequences within this sample yield the same CDR3. Isolation of CD4+ naive, central memory, regulatory and stem cell-like memory cells was achieved by sorting via CD45RO/CCR7/CD25/CD127/CD95/CD27. The study reverse transcribed the entire isolated RNA, so it sequenced expressed TCRB transcripts. Sequenced by immunoSEQ multiplex PCR; TCRdb stores in-frame clones only, minus some. In the table there are roughly 310,000 clones, roughly 9.6% of which are singletons. Overall study results and limits: Type 1 diabetes patients had VDJ junctions that carried fewer insertions and more deletions. PCR, the amplification step, might favor shorter templates, equally in patients and controls.

Germline-derived CDR1 and CDR2 are SQVTM and ANQGSEA. The CDR3 has 13 amino acids. Trimming removed 4 bases at V and 2 bases at J, with 9 bases between. What was sequenced was naive CD4+ T cells from blood. The chain carries TRBV29-1 and TRBJ1-5, with D perhaps matching TRBD1 (6 bases). The source of this sequence is a woman aged 30 to 39 in good health. The CDR3 sequence: CSVGSGGNQPQHF. The CDR3 DNA reads TGCAGCGTTGGATCAGGGGGCAATCAGCCCCAGCATTTT.